This T cell receptor (beta chain) was recovered during a study of cytomegalovirus exposure and HLA in healthy donors. About this clone: Antigen specificity is unknown.

The CDR3 spans 17 residues. In germline, CDR1 is MRHNA, CDR2 SNTAGT. Trimming cost V 2 bases and J 0 bases, with 13 bases left between them. General study findings and limits: Later analysis associated a missense DCLRE1C variant with TCR beta V- and J-gene trimming. The authors later found TCR association rates varying by HLA locus, with DRB1 most and HLA-C fewest.

With 60 Vbeta and 13 Jbeta primers, the PCR was carried out. Here immunoSEQ multiplex PCR was the method, and the copy in TCRdb shows in-frame clones only, minus some. The repertoire consists of 190,000 or so clones, with about four fifths occurring once and the leading ten covering more than 0.35%. The chain couples TRBV6-4 to TRBJ1-4; unclear D gene. Material for sequencing was PBMCs. The receptor comes from a male donor in good health and CMV-seropositive. The chain's CDR3 is CASSDEGLETTNEKLFF. The CDR3 DNA sequence: TGTGCCAGCAGTGACGAGGGATTGGAAACAACTAATGAAAAACTGTTTTTT.